This TCR beta chain derives from a study of T cell responses to AZD1222 COVID-19 vaccine. On the study more broadly: Samples with a second dose at about 4 or about 12 weeks were pooled together.

CDR1 and CDR2 (germline): SGHRS, YFSETQ. The junction had 7 bases not matched to a gene; V was cut back by 3 bases and J by 8 bases. This CDR3 contains 14 residues. Clones were sequenced by immunoSEQ multiplex PCR, and TCRdb holds only the in-frame ones, with some missing. Of more than 95,000 clones in the sample, about nine tenths were seen once. Note on this clone: Its cognate antigen is unknown.

Regarding the study as a whole: CD4 TCRs associated with vaccination spanned spike, dominating at 160-218 and 743-854. As reported, nearly half of all spike-specific TCRs target variant regions that are unmutated. Only a handful of AZD1222 recipients tested seropositive at baseline.

This TCR came from an adult in good health. This sample comprised peripheral blood, obtained on day 0 of AZD1222 vaccination. The chain recombines TRBV5-1 with TRBJ1-3; 8 positions agree with TRBD1. CDR3: CASSWGQAADTIYF. DNA for the CDR3: TGCGCCAGCAGCTGGGGACAGGCAGCGGACACCATATATTTT.